The 24 T cell receptor beta chains reported below all come from one sample, sequenced in a study of blood T cell repertoires in COVID-19 (dated by TCRdb to 2018 to 2020). The library was obtained by the immunoSEQ multiplex PCR assay. TCRdb took this table from immuneACCESS and kept in-frame rearrangements with V and J called. Such tables lack part of the clones; where checked against another copy, unresolved V genes explain under half of the gap, and the rest is unexplained. Recorded for this sample are about 250,000 clones; 75% to 85% of them occurred a single time. Together, the top ten hold roughly 5% of the sample. Sequencing was performed on peripheral blood. These receptors were collected from a man over 45 with active or convalescent COVID-19.

The sample holds one count of this clone. The chain combines TRBV28 with TRBJ2-1, with 8 nucleotides matching TRBD2. This CDR3 is 18 amino acids long. V shed 6 bases, J shed 2 bases, and the junction held 15 bases outside the gene matches. Germline values: CDR1 MDHEN, CDR2 SYDVKM. Written as DNA, the CDR3 is TGTGCCAGCAGCCCTCATCCCTCCGGGACTAGGGCCTACAATGAGCAGTTCTTC. Protein: CASSPHPSGTRAYNEQFF.

CDR3 in amino acids: CASSRRAGTGNTIYF. CDR3 coding DNA: TGTGCCAGCAGCCGGAGGGCGGGAACTGGAAACACCATATATTTT. The chain joins TRBV7-2 to TRBJ1-3; D is unclear. CDR1 is SGHTA, CDR2 FQGNSA, per germline. CDR3 length: 15 amino acids. V dropped 5 bases and J dropped 2 bases, with 13 bases sitting between them. Together with reference TRBV7-2 and TRBJ1-3, the CDR3 gives the full variable domain: GAGVSQSPSNKVTEKGKDVELRCDPISGHTALYWYRQSLGQGLEFLIYFQGNSAPDKSGLPSDRFSAERTGGSVSTLTIQRTQQEDSAVYLCASSRRAGTGNTIYFGEGSWLTVV.

V and J are TRBV5-1 and TRBJ2-2, with 9 nucleotides matching TRBD1. Germline V CDR1 and CDR2: SGHRS, YFSETQ. Germline trimming cut 4 bases from V and 2 bases from J; bases unmatched to any gene: 3. This CDR3 spans 15 amino acids. The CDR3 sequence is CASSPTGGNTGELFF. The CDR3, as DNA: TGCGCCAGCAGCCCGACAGGGGGAAACACCGGGGAGCTGTTTTTT.

The V gene is TRBV11-2, the J gene TRBJ1-6, with 8 bases that match TRBD1. Trimming took 4 bases from V and 10 from J; bases not matched to a gene: 6. This CDR3 region has 14 residues. Germline values: CDR1 SGHAT, CDR2 FQNNGV. CDR3 sequence reads: CASSSQGAGSPLHF. CDR3 coding DNA: TGTGCCAGCAGCTCCCAGGGGGCAGGATCACCCCTCCACTTT.

The chain couples TRBV19 to TRBJ1-2, with 7 bases identical to TRBD1. With V trimmed by 3 bases and J by 0 bases, 7 bases remained unmatched. The germline gives CDR1 LNHDA, CDR2 SQIVND (reference sequence). The CDR3 has 16 amino acids. The CDR3 loop is CASSIVGQAANYGYTF. The CDR3 nucleotides are TGTGCCAGTAGTATTGTCGGACAGGCAGCTAACTATGGCTACACCTTC.

The J gene is TRBJ2-2, the V gene TRBV4-1, with 8 bases matching TRBD1. CDR1 is MGHRA and CDR2 is YSYEKL in the germline V gene. The CDR3 runs to 14 residues. Germline trimming cut 3 bases from V and 5 bases from J; bases unmatched to any gene: 2. The CDR3: CASSQRQGTGELFF. The CDR3 DNA is TGCGCCAGCAGCCAGAGACAGGGGACCGGGGAGCTGTTTTTT.

This sequence joins TRBV4-1 and TRBJ2-1; D is perhaps TRBD2 (6 bases). The V end lost 7 bases, the J end lost 3 bases, and 19 bases lay between the germline ends. CDR1 is MGHRA and CDR2 is YSYEKL in the germline V gene. The CDR3 is 16 residues long. The CDR3 DNA follows: TGCGCCAGCACCTCCCTTACGGGAGCCGACTACAATGAGCAGTTCTTC. Protein sequence: CASTSLTGADYNEQFF.

The chain recombines TRBV6-5 with TRBJ2-7; 8 nucleotides match TRBD1. CDR1 is MNHEY, CDR2 SVGAGI, per germline. V was clipped by 0 bases and J by 6 bases; unmatched bases: 4. The length of the CDR3 is 14 residues. This chain's CDR3 is CASSYSVTGVEQYF. As DNA, the CDR3 is TGTGCCAGCAGTTACTCAGTGACAGGGGTCGAGCAGTACTTC.

The chain carries TRBV6-2 or TRBV6-3 and TRBJ2-1, with a tentative D call TRBD2 (6 bases). Germline V gene data show CDR1 as MNHEY and CDR2 as SVGEGT. Trimming left V 4 bases short and J 6 bases short, with 13 bases between. This CDR3 is 14 amino acids long. The CDR3 is CASSSGSRLNEQFF. Written as DNA, the CDR3 is TGTGCCAGCAGTTCCGGGAGTCGGCTCAATGAGCAGTTCTTC.

There are a few counts of this clone. The chain carries TRBV6-6 and TRBJ1-1; D remains ambiguous. Germline loops: CDR1 MNHNY, CDR2 SVGAGI (reference sequence). The CDR3 loop spans 15 amino acids. The V end lost 0 bases, the J end lost 2 bases, and 10 bases lay between the germline ends. The CDR3 bases are TGTGCCAGCAGTTACTCCAGCGGGGTTAACACTGAAGCTTTCTTT. Residues: CASSYSSGVNTEAFF.

This sequence joins TRBV6-5 and TRBJ1-2; D gene unclear. The CDR3 has 14 amino acids. Trimming removed 6 bases at V and 2 bases at J, with 13 bases between. Germline V gives CDR1 MNHEY, CDR2 SVGAGI. This chain's CDR3 is CASRTGIRNYGYTF. The CDR3 coding sequence is TGTGCCAGCAGGACGGGGATCCGAAACTATGGCTACACCTTC.

The chain carries TRBV7-2 and TRBJ1-2; D uncertain. CDR1 is SGHTA and CDR2 is FQGNSA in the germline V gene. The CDR3 is made up of 14 amino acids. V was clipped by 9 bases and J by 1 base, with 15 bases between them. For the CDR3, the DNA is TGTGCCAGTGCCGCCCAGATGATTAACTATGGCTACACCTTC. Protein: CASAAQMINYGYTF.

The gene calls are TRBV2 and TRBJ2-2; weak D call: TRBD2 (6 bases). CDR3 length: 15 residues. Germline CDR1 is SNHLY and CDR2 is FYNNEI. The germline V and J ends were trimmed by 6 bases and 4 bases, with 15 bases remaining between them. The CDR3 DNA sequence: TGTGCCAGCAGCATTCCCCTTAGCGGCACCGGGGAGCTGTTTTTT. It codes for CASSIPLSGTGELFF.

This chain uses TRBV6-2 or TRBV6-3 with TRBJ2-7, with D tentatively TRBD2 (5 bases). V dropped 5 bases and J dropped 2 bases, with 10 bases sitting between them. The CDR3 totals 13 residues. Germline lookup yields CDR1 MNHEY and CDR2 SVGEGT. Here the CDR3 reads CASSPDSAYEQYF. The DNA for the CDR3 is TGTGCCAGCAGTCCGGACTCCGCCTACGAGCAGTACTTC.

This clone was picked up a small number of times. CDR3 nucleotides: TGTGCCAGCAGCCGACAGGGTCGAGGGAGCAATCAGCCCCAGCATTTT. Amino acid sequence: CASSRQGRGSNQPQHF. The chain links TRBV2 to TRBJ1-5, with 7 bases matching TRBD1. CDR3 length: 16 residues. V lost 6 bases, J lost 1 base, and 9 bases stayed unmatched. CDR1 is SNHLY and CDR2 is FYNNEI in the germline V gene.

This clone was seen only a few times. V usage is TRBV30 and J usage is TRBJ2-1; 8 positions match TRBD1. This CDR3 has 16 amino acids. The germline V gene encodes CDR1 GTSNPN and CDR2 SVGIG (reference sequence). V dropped 0 bases and J dropped 5; count of bases not matched to a gene: 9. This CDR3 reads CAWSVPLRDRHNEQFF. CDR3 DNA: TGTGCCTGGAGTGTACCCCTCCGGGACAGGCACAATGAGCAGTTCTTC.

The rearrangement uses TRBV7-2 and TRBJ2-1; 7 bases line up with TRBD1. Unmatched junction bases numbered 5, after V lost 3 bases and J lost 6 bases. This CDR3 spans 14 amino acids. Germline V gene data show CDR1 as SGHTA and CDR2 as FQGNSA. CDR3 protein: CASSFEGAFNEQFF. CDR3 nucleotides: TGTGCCAGCAGCTTTGAGGGGGCGTTCAATGAGCAGTTCTTC.

This clone turned up a few times. V and J are TRBV28 and TRBJ2-7; 9 bases match TRBD1. The CDR3 length is 16 residues. With V trimmed by 7 bases and J by 4 bases, 14 bases remained unmatched. The germline V gene encodes CDR1 MDHEN and CDR2 SYDVKM. CDR3 coding DNA: TGTGCCAGCAACCTCTCGCCCGGGACAGGGAGTTACGAGCAGTACTTC. Its translation: CASNLSPGTGSYEQYF.

CDR3 region: CATSRETDNEQFF. CDR3 nucleotide sequence: TGTGCCACCAGCAGAGAGACAGACAATGAGCAGTTCTTC. The V and J genes are TRBV15 and TRBJ2-1; D possibly corresponds to TRBD1 (5 bases). With 0 bases removed from V and 5 bases from J, the gap between germline ends came to 5 bases. The CDR3 spans 13 residues. The germline V gene has CDR1 LNHNV and CDR2 YYDKDF (reference sequence).

This sequence joins TRBV6-5 and TRBJ2-3; weak D call: TRBD2 (6 bases). The germline gives CDR1 MNHEY, CDR2 SVGAGI. V was clipped by 6 bases and J by 4 bases, with 14 bases between them. The CDR3 is made up of 14 amino acids. CDR3 bases: TGTGCCAGCAGGGCGCCGGGAGCCGCAGATACGCAGTATTTT. Its protein is CASRAPGAADTQYF.

V gene TRBV19 combines with J gene TRBJ1-5, with TRBD1 as a possible D gene (6 bases). Germline V lookup: CDR1 LNHDA, CDR2 SQIVND (reference sequence). The CDR3 contains 17 residues. V lost 7 bases to trimming and J lost 0 bases, with 19 bases between them. CDR3 DNA sequence: TGTGCCAGTACTTCTGCTTTAGGGGGGGATAGCAATCAGCCCCAGCATTTT. This codes for CASTSALGGDSNQPQHF.

The V gene is TRBV29-1, the J gene TRBJ2-5; tentative D call: TRBD1 (6 bases). This CDR3 is 15 amino acids long. Trimming cost V 7 bases and J 3 bases, with 21 bases left between them. CDR1 is SQVTM, CDR2 ANQGSEA, per germline. CDR3 nucleotides: TGCAGCGCTACCCCAACAGGGCTAGCCAAAGAGACCCAGTACTTC. It encodes CSATPTGLAKETQYF.

This chain connects TRBV11-1 to TRBJ2-7; TRBD1 is a possible D gene (6 bases). This CDR3 has 14 amino acids. With 4 bases removed from V and 6 bases from J, the gap between germline ends came to 16 bases. CDR1 is SGHAT and CDR2 is FQDESV in the germline V gene (reference sequence). Written as DNA, the CDR3 is TGTGCCAGCAGCTCCGGTGGGAACAGGGCCGAGCAGTACTTC. Protein product: CASSSGGNRAEQYF.

The rearrangement uses TRBV28 and TRBJ2-1; 7 bases agree with TRBD2. The V and J ends lost 8 bases and 4 bases, in that order; junction bases with no gene match: 5. There are 13 residues in the CDR3. Germline CDR1 and CDR2: MDHEN and SYDVKM. The CDR3 DNA reads TGTGCCAGCGGACGGGGACTATACAATGAGCAGTTCTTC. This codes for CASGRGLYNEQFF.